This is a list of T cell receptor beta chains from one sample in a study of pediatric ulcerative colitis. Profiling relied on immunoSEQ multiplex PCR, and the TCRdb table lists in-frame clones only, not all of them. This sample has roughly 60,000 clones, with about nine tenths found just once. The specimen sequenced was blood. These receptors were obtained from a boy aged 5-17 years who was a control in a study of pediatric ulcerative colitis. Both conserved end residues are part of each CDR3. Only part of the rows carry a size: once, few, many, or a class if the clone is expanded.

TRBV10-1 | NA | CASSEGAFEQFF
TRBV4-3 | once | CASSQVLGTDIEQYF
TRBV6-1 | NA | CASSERIPFSLLVEGAYEKLFF
TRBV19 | NA | CASSIGHHEQFF
TRBV6-5 | NA | CASSDLTSNYEQYF
TRBV5-1 | NA | CASSFGNSPLHF
TRBV19 | NA | CASSNTGEGTYEQYF
TRBV11-2 | once | CASSWATNEKLFF
TRBV10-3 | NA | CAISAEDNYGYTF
TRBV6-5 | once | CASTLRGGAGEKLFF
TRBV27 | few | CASSLVGQGRPFF
TRBV5-1 | NA | CASSLTGKNTEAFF
TRBV27 | once | CASSFVIGTGEGELFF
TRBV5-1 | NA | CASSLDRGNTEAFF
TRBV29-1 | NA | CSVDYAGGYNEQFF
TRBV6-1 | NA | CASSATGSNYGYTF
TRBV28 | once | CAGTGVSGELFF
TRBV18 | NA | CASSLGVAGTVAYNEQFF
TRBV28 | NA | CASSSLGLRGGNQPQHF
TRBV25-1 | NA | CASNPLGANVLTF
TRBV7-2 | once | CASSGWTSGAYEQYF
TRBV20-1 | NA | CRALGGYGYTF
TRBV4-3 | NA | CASSQGQGSYEQYF
TRBV29-1 | NA | CSVVRDPSGPYGYTF
TRBV6-4 | NA | CASSYGLGTTDTQYF
TRBV5-1 | few | CASSLNPTGELFF
TRBV10-3 | NA | CAISESKWGANGYTF
TRBV15 | NA | CATSRDRAGRSAGELFF
TRBV25-1 | NA | CASSEQGAGTEAFF
TRBV5-4 | NA | CASSLDSGSYYGYTF
TRBV5-6 | NA | CASSLQGHGYTF
TRBV25-1 | NA | CATRRNQETQYF
TRBV5-4 | NA | CASSYGQGRDYGYTF
TRBV29-1 | NA | CSVGGYSNQPQHF
TRBV28 | NA | CASRQGNTEAFF
TRBV4-2 | few | CASSQDSIWRQGNQPQHF
TRBV7-2 | once | CASSLLDSGANVLTF
TRBV5-6 | NA | CASSPTGLAVITDTQYF
TRBV7-2 | NA | CASSLLPGLNTDTQYF
TRBV6-1 | NA | CASSGIPRAYEQYF
TRBV6-1 | NA | CASSESLGQSGGEKLFF
TRBV7-9 | NA | CASSLYQRNEQFF
TRBV19 | NA | CASSTRLQETQYF
TRBV5-8 | NA | CASSLYGNYNEQFF
TRBV6-1 | once | CASSGNSYEQYF
TRBV28 | NA | CASSDSGTSYEQYF